One and the same sample provided the 20 T cell receptor beta chains below, sequenced in a study of blood T cells in healthy people across ages. A second roughly 6 to 12 cycle PCR used barcoded and J-beta primers. Each CDR3 protein gets one entry after TCRdb re-called the 5' RACE reads with MiXCR. The table has 1.5 million or so distinct CDR3 sequences, approximately 42% seen once; the top ten hold roughly 8.2%. Sequenced sample: blood. These receptor sequences come from a woman aged 18-29 years in good health.

The gene calls are TRBV6-5 and TRBJ2-7, with D possibly TRBD1 on 7 matching bases. There are 15 residues in the CDR3. CDR1 MNHEY and CDR2 SVGAGI come from the germline V gene. V lost 0 bases and J lost 4, with 13 bases in between. CDR3 bases: TGTGCCAGCAGTTACTCGGCCAGGGGGGCGTACGAGCAGTACTTC. Residues: CASSYSARGAYEQYF.

The CDR3, as DNA: TGTGCCAGCAGCTTAGTCGGTCGCGGGTTGCAGGGCACTGAAGCTTTCTTT. Protein product: CASSLVGRGLQGTEAFF. V is TRBV7-9 and J is TRBJ1-1, with D possibly matching TRBD1 (5 bases). Germline V gene data show CDR1 as SEHNR and CDR2 as FQNEAQ (reference sequence). The CDR3 has 17 amino acids. Between the trimmed V and J ends, which lost 1 base and 4 bases, there was a span of 19 bases.

This clonotype has a handful of counts. The chain combines TRBV9 with TRBJ1-1; a weak D match, TRBD1 (6 bases). Germline V gives CDR1 SGDLS, CDR2 YYNGEE. The CDR3 length is 17 residues. Trimming took off 4 bases at V and 0 bases at J, with 19 bases between the two ends. The DNA of the CDR3 is TGTGCCAGCAGCCCGCGGGGGCCAGGGGAGCTGAACACTGAAGCTTTCTTT. Residues: CASSPRGPGELNTEAFF.

V and J are TRBV6-1 and TRBJ2-3, with D uncertain. Germline V gene data show CDR1 as MNHNS and CDR2 as SASEGT. V lost 6 bases and J lost 2, with 12 bases in between. The CDR3 contains 14 residues. CDR3 in DNA: TGTGCCAGCAGGGCCGAGTCCCTCACAGATACGCAGTATTTT. Residues: CASRAESLTDTQYF.

The chain recombines TRBV6-1 with TRBJ1-1; 7 nucleotides line up with TRBD1. V was clipped by 3 bases and J by 6 bases; unmatched bases: 7. CDR1 is MNHNS and CDR2 is SASEGT in the germline V gene. CDR3 length: 14 amino acids. CDR3 bases: TGTGCCAGCAGTGACCCACAGGGGTACGCTGAAGCTTTCTTT. Amino acids: CASSDPQGYAEAFF.

The chain combines TRBV9 with TRBJ2-5; maybe TRBD2 (5 bases). Germline CDR1 and CDR2: SGDLS and YYNGEE. V dropped 3 bases and J dropped 5 bases, with 20 bases sitting between them. The CDR3 sequence is 16 residues long. The CDR3 DNA reads as TGTGCCAGCAGCGCTCGGGGAGACGGAACATTGGAGACCCAGTACTTC. Translating gives CASSARGDGTLETQYF.

This chain connects TRBV24-1 to TRBJ2-1, with D possibly TRBD1 on 6 matching bases. CDR1 KGHDR and CDR2 SFDVKD come from the germline V gene. The V gene lost 5 bases and the J gene lost 7 bases, with 8 bases spanning the gap. The CDR3 sequence is 12 residues long. The CDR3 DNA reads as TGTGCCACCAGTGTCCAGGGGAATGAGCAGTTCTTC. Amino acids: CATSVQGNEQFF.

The chain is built from TRBV28 and TRBJ2-1; 10 bases line up with TRBD2. The trim removed 2 bases at V and 7 bases at J, leaving 8 bases unmatched. Looked up from germline, CDR1 is MDHEN and CDR2 is SYDVKM. This CDR3 has 16 residues. The CDR3: CASSLGVAGGGNEQFF. The CDR3 DNA is TGTGCCAGCAGTTTAGGAGTAGCGGGGGGAGGGAATGAGCAGTTCTTC.

The chain carries TRBV20-1 and TRBJ2-1, with TRBD2 matching over 7 bases. The CDR3 sequence is 13 residues long. Trimming cost V 8 bases and J 1 base; bases outside gene matches: 5. Germline V gives CDR1 DFQATT, CDR2 SNEGSKA (reference sequence). As DNA, the CDR3 is TGCAGTCCGAGGCGGGAGTCCTACAATGAGCAGTTCTTC. Translation: CSPRRESYNEQFF.

This clonotype has a handful of counts. The V call is TRBV7-9, the J call TRBJ2-7, with D tentatively TRBD1 (6 bases). The V gene lost 5 bases and the J gene lost 2 bases, with 16 bases spanning the gap. Per the germline V gene, CDR1 is SEHNR and CDR2 is FQNEAQ (reference sequence). CDR3 size: 15 residues. For the CDR3, the DNA is TGTGCCAGCAGCCCAGGGGTGACACGGACCTACGAGCAGTACTTC. It specifies CASSPGVTRTYEQYF.

The V and J genes are TRBV20-1 and TRBJ1-1, with 7 bases matching TRBD1. V lost 1 base to trimming and J lost 10 bases; unmatched junction nucleotides: 6. Germline-derived CDR1 and CDR2 are DFQATT and SNEGSKA (reference sequence). The CDR3 covers 12 residues. The chain's CDR3 is CSARVTGAGAFF. The CDR3 coding sequence is TGCAGTGCTAGAGTCACAGGGGCCGGAGCTTTCTTT.

There are a few counts of this clonotype. V usage is TRBV6-4 and J usage is TRBJ2-1; TRBD2 is a possible D gene (6 bases). The V gene's germline CDR1 is MRHNA and CDR2 SNTAGT. Trimming stripped 0 bases from V and 8 bases from J, with 8 bases between. The CDR3 is 13 residues long. The CDR3 DNA is TGTGCCAGCAGTGACTCCCCGGGGGATGAGCAGTTCTTC. It encodes CASSDSPGDEQFF.

This chain joins TRBV12-3 or TRBV12-4 and TRBJ2-7, with TRBD2 matching over 7 bases. V lost 5 bases to trimming and J lost 0 bases; unmatched junction nucleotides: 16. The length of the CDR3 is 18 residues. The CDR3 region is CASSPPRTTGGLSYEQYF. CDR3 nucleotides: TGTGCCAGCAGTCCCCCTAGGACGACGGGAGGACTCTCCTACGAGCAGTACTTC.

This clonotype was counted between two and nine times. The V gene is TRBV4-2, the J gene TRBJ1-2, with D possibly being TRBD1 (5 bases). The V end was cut by 4 bases, the J end by 2 bases, with 11 bases between. There are 14 residues in the CDR3. Germline CDR1 LGHNA, CDR2 YNFKEQ. As DNA, the CDR3 is TGTGCCAGCAGCCCCATGGGGGAAAACTATGGCTACACCTTC. Its protein is CASSPMGENYGYTF.

V and J are TRBV20-1 and TRBJ2-7; D ambiguous. This CDR3 has 13 residues. Per the germline V gene, CDR1 is DFQATT and CDR2 is SNEGSKA (reference sequence). Trimming cost V 6 bases and J 2 bases, with 14 bases left between them. The CDR3 here is CSASPPWAYEQYF. The CDR3, as DNA: TGCAGTGCAAGCCCGCCGTGGGCCTACGAGCAGTACTTC.

This chain connects TRBV20-1 to TRBJ1-5; D possibly corresponds to TRBD1 (5 bases). Deletions cut 6 bases from V and 2 bases from J, with 20 bases between. The CDR3 runs to 16 residues. Germline lookup yields CDR1 DFQATT and CDR2 SNEGSKA (reference sequence). The CDR3 coding sequence is TGCAGTGCCCTGACCGCCGGGACGGGTGGCAATCAGCCCCAGCATTTT. It is translated as CSALTAGTGGNQPQHF.

This chain connects TRBV10-3 to TRBJ2-7, with TRBD1 matching over 7 bases. J was trimmed by 5 bases and V by 6 bases; bases with no gene match: 10. Germline V gene lookup returns CDR1 ENHRY and CDR2 SYGVKD. The CDR3 spans 14 residues. CDR3 DNA sequence: TGTGCCATCAGCCCCGGTCAGGGGGATGACGAGCAGTACTTC. As protein: CAISPGQGDDEQYF.

This clonotype appeared once. V gene TRBV29-1 combines with J gene TRBJ2-1; 7 bases are a match to TRBD2. The CDR3 consists of 16 residues. Germline V gives CDR1 SQVTM, CDR2 ANQGSEA. Germline trimming cut 4 bases from V and 13 bases from J; bases unmatched to any gene: 22. CDR3 nucleotides: TGCAGCGTTGCGACAACTCGGGGGGTACTACAAGAGACCCAGTTCTTC. This codes for CSVATTRGVLQETQFF.

The chain is built from TRBV2 and TRBJ2-3, with TRBD1 as a possible D gene (5 bases). Trimming removed 6 bases at V and 2 bases at J, with 9 bases between. The germline V gene has CDR1 SNHLY and CDR2 FYNNEI. The CDR3 runs to 13 residues. The CDR3 nucleotides read TGTGCCAGCAGGGGGCGCCCCACAGATACGCAGTATTTT. Its protein is CASRGRPTDTQYF.

The chain combines TRBV29-1 with TRBJ2-3; 9 bases are a match to TRBD2. CDR1 and CDR2 from the germline V gene are SQVTM and ANQGSEA. Losses at the gene ends were 1 base for V and 1 base for J; bases not matched to a gene: 3. The CDR3 contains 15 residues. CDR3 in DNA: TGCAGCGTTGAAGGTGGCGGGAGGGGCACAGATACGCAGTATTTT. It specifies CSVEGGGRGTDTQYF.